This paragraph covers one T cell receptor (beta chain) sequence. These data belong to a study of blood T cell repertoires in COVID-19. Trimming took 5 bases from V and 2 from J; bases not matched to a gene: 6. The CDR3 sequence is 17 residues long. Germline V lookup: CDR1 SGHNT, CDR2 YYREEE (reference sequence). Authors' methods: Researchers report that nucleated cell counts were estimated from reference gene primer amplification. Generated by immunoSEQ multiplex PCR, the TCRdb table keeps only in-frame clones and is missing some. V and J calls and clone size are those listed in that table; D and trimming were worked out from the DNA. The profile shows roughly 400,000 clones, approximately 91% of them singletons.

The rearrangement joins TRBV5-4 to TRBJ2-3; 15 positions agree with TRBD2. The clonotype comes from a woman aged 40-49 years with acute COVID-19. The sequencing sample was made of PBMCs or T cells enriched from blood (not recorded which). The CDR3 sequence is CASRYGLAGGNTDTQYF. In nucleotides, the CDR3 is TGTGCCAGCAGATACGGACTAGCGGGGGGGAACACAGATACGCAGTATTTT.